This T cell receptor beta chain was retrieved from a study of CD8+ T cells in alopecia areata. Trimming removed 4 bases from V and 4 bases from J; junction bases left unmatched: 13. Germline V CDR1 and CDR2: SGDLS, YYNGEE. This CDR3 comprises 16 residues. Noted treatment: oral pan-JAK inhibitor, 5-10 mg twice daily. Alopecia areata patients provided lesional scalp punch biopsies and peripheral blood. Extraction and reverse transcription of RNA yielded cDNA as the sequencing template. The protocol was immunoSEQ multiplex PCR, while the TCRdb copy is restricted to in-frame clones and leaves out a portion. The profile covers 150,000 to 200,000 clones, with 60% appearing a single time and just over 1% taken by the ten largest.

The receptor was isolated from a human donor with alopecia areata. Sequenced here: CD4+ T cells sorted from blood, sampled at week 24, from a patient treated with tofacitinib. V gene TRBV9 combines with J gene TRBJ1-1; 7 positions match TRBD1. The CDR3, as DNA: TGTGCCAGCAGCCCACGGGACAGTTATAAAGGCACTGAAGCTTTCTTT. As protein: CASSPRDSYKGTEAFF.